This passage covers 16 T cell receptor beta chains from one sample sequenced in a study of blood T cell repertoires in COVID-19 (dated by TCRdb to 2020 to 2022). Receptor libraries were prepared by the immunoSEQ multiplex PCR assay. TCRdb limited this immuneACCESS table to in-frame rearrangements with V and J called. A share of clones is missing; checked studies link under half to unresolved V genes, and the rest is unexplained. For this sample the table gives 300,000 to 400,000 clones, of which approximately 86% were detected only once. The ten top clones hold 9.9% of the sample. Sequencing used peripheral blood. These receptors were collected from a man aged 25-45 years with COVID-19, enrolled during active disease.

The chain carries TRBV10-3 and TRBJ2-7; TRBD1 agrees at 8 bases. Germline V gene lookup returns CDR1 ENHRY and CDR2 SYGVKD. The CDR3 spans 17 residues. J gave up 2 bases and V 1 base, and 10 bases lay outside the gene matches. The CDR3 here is CAISEWAVGQVTYEQYF. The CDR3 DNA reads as TGTGCCATCAGTGAGTGGGCGGTGGGACAGGTGACCTACGAGCAGTACTTC.

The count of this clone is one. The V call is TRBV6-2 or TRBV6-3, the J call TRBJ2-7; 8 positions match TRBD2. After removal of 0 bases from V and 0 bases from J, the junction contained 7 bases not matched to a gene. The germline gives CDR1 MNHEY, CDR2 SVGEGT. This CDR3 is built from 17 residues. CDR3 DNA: TGTGCCAGCAGTTACTCGAAACAACTAGCGGTCTCCTACGAGCAGTACTTC. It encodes CASSYSKQLAVSYEQYF.

The CDR3 nucleotides are TGTGCCAGCAGCCCCGGTTTTAACCAAGAGACCCAGTACTTC. This gives the protein CASSPGFNQETQYF. The chain uses TRBV5-4 and TRBJ2-5; D call uncertain. V gave up 4 bases and J gave up 0 bases, with 10 bases separating them. This CDR3 has 14 amino acids. The germline gives CDR1 SGHNT, CDR2 YYREEE (reference sequence).

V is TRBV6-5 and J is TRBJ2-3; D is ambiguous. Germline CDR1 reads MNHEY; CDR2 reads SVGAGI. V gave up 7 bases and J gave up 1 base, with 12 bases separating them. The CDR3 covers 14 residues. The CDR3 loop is CASNGWIGTDTQYF. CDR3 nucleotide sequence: TGTGCCAGCAACGGGTGGATCGGCACAGATACGCAGTATTTT.

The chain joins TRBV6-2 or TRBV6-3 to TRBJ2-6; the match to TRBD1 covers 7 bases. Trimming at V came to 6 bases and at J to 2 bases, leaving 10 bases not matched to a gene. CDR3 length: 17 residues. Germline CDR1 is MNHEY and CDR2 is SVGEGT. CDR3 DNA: TGTGCCAGCAGCCCTCGACAGGGAAGAACTGGGGCCAACGTCCTGACTTTC. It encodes CASSPRQGRTGANVLTF.

The CDR3, as DNA: TGTGCCAGCAGTTTAACGGGTCAGGGAAACACCGGGGAGCTGTTTTTT. Translating it yields CASSLTGQGNTGELFF. This chain joins TRBV28 and TRBJ2-2, with a tentative D call TRBD1 (5 bases). V gave up 2 bases and J gave up 2 bases, with 12 bases separating them. Germline V gene data show CDR1 as MDHEN and CDR2 as SYDVKM. The CDR3 is 16 amino acids.

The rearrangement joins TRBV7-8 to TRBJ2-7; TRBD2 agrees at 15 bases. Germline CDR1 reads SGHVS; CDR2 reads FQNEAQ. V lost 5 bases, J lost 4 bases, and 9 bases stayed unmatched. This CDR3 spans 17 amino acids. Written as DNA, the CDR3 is TGTGCCAGCAGCCTATGGACTAGCGGGAGGGCCCGGTACGAGCAGTACTTC. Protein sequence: CASSLWTSGRARYEQYF.

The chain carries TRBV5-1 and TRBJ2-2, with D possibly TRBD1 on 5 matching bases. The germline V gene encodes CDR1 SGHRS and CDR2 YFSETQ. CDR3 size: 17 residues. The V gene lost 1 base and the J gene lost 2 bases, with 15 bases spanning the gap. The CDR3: CASSLFQGAVNTGELFF. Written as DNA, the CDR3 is TGCGCCAGCAGCTTGTTTCAAGGGGCGGTAAACACCGGGGAGCTGTTTTTT.

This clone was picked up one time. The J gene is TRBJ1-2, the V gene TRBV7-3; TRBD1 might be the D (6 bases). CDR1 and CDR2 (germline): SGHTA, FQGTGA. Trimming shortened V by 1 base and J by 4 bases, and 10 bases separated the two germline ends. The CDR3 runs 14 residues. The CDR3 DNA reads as TGTGCCAGCAGCTTAAGGGGGCGCGGCTATGGCTACACCTTC. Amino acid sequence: CASSLRGRGYGYTF. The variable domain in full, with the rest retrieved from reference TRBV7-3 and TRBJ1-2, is GAGVSQTPSNKVTEKGKYVELRCDPISGHTALYWYRQSLGQGPEFLIYFQGTGAADDSGLPNDRFFAVRPEGSVSTLKIQRTERGDSAVYLCASSLRGRGYGYTFGSGTRLTVV.

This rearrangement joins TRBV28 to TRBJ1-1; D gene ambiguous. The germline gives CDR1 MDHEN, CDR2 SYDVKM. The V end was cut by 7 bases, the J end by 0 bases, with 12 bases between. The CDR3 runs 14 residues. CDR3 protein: CASMVGVLNTEAFF. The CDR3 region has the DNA TGTGCCAGCATGGTCGGGGTATTGAACACTGAAGCTTTCTTT.

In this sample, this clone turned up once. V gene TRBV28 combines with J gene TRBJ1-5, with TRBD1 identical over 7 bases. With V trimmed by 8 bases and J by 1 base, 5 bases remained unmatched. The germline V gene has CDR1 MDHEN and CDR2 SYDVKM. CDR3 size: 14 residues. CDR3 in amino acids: CASQQGRSNQPQHF. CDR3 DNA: TGTGCCAGCCAACAGGGGAGGAGCAATCAGCCCCAGCATTTT.

CDR3 sequence (DNA): TGCAGCGTTGATACCCCAGGGCGTACCGGGGAGCTGTTTTTT. This gives the protein CSVDTPGRTGELFF. V usage is TRBV29-1 and J usage is TRBJ2-2; possibly TRBD1 for D (5 bases). The CDR3 sequence is 14 residues long. Germline V gene data show CDR1 as SQVTM and CDR2 as ANQGSEA. The V end was cut by 3 bases, the J end by 5 bases, with 13 bases between.

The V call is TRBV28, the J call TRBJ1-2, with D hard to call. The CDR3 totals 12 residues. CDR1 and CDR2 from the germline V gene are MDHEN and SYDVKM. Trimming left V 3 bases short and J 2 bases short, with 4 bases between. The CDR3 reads CASSFVNYGYTF. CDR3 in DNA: TGTGCCAGCAGTTTCGTAAACTATGGCTACACCTTC.

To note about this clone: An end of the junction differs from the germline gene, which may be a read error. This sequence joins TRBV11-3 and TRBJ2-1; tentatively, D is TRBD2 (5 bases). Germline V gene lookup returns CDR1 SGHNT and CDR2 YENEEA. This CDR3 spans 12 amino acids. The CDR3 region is CASSLNSGGLIF. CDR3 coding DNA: TGTGCCAGCAGCTTAAACTCTGGCGGGCTTATCTTC. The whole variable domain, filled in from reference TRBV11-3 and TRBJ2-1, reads EAGVVQSPRYKIIEKKQPVAFWCNPISGHNTLYWYLQNLGQGPELLIRYENEEAVDDSQLPKDRFSAERLKGVDSTLKIQPAELGDSAVYLCASSLNSGGLIFGPGTRLTVL.

This CDR3 is CASSYPDRGAFGYTF. CDR3 nucleotide sequence: TGTGCCAGCAGTTACCCGGACAGGGGGGCGTTCGGCTACACCTTC. This chain connects TRBV28 to TRBJ1-2, with 10 positions matching TRBD1. This CDR3 has 15 residues. V shed 4 bases and J 8 bases; nucleotides not matched to a gene: 10. Germline CDR1 and CDR2: MDHEN and SYDVKM.

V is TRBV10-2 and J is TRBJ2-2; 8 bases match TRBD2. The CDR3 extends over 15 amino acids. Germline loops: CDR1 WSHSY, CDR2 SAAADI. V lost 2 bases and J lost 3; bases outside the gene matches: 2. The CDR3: CASSESGGYTGELFF. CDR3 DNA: TGCGCCAGCAGTGAGAGCGGGGGTTACACCGGGGAGCTGTTTTTT.